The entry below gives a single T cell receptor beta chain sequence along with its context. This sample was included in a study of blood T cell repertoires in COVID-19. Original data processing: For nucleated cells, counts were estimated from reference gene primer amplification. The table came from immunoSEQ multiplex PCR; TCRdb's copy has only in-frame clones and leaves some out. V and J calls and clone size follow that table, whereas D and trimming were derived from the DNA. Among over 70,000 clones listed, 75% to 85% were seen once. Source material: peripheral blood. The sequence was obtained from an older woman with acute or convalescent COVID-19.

The CDR3 loop reads CATSDIRPSREGFFTDTQYF. The CDR3 DNA is TGTGCCACCAGTGATATACGCCCGTCTCGGGAGGGATTTTTCACAGATACGCAGTATTTT. This chain uses TRBV24-1 with TRBJ2-3; 8 bases line up with TRBD2. The ends lost 3 bases at V and 2 bases at J; junction bases unmatched: 18. The CDR3 sequence is 20 residues long. Germline values: CDR1 KGHDR, CDR2 SFDVKD.